The 7 T cell receptor beta chains in this list originate from one sample, sequenced in a study of long-term antiretroviral therapy in people with HIV. At the survey level, the v3.0 immunoSEQ assay was run. Sequencing used immunoSEQ multiplex PCR; TCRdb keeps in-frame clones, though not all of them. Here the sample spans 15,000 to 20,000 clones, just over 90% being singletons. The material was unsorted PBMCs, obtained 0.6 years after starting antiretroviral therapy. All receptors derive from a woman in her 40s with HIV.

The rearrangement links TRBV30 to TRBJ2-5; 7 nucleotides align to TRBD1. With 0 bases clipped from V and 5 bases from J, the junction kept 9 bases outside the gene matches. CDR1 GTSNPN and CDR2 SVGIG come from the germline V gene (reference sequence). CDR3 size: 15 residues. CDR3 nucleotide sequence: TGTGCCTGGAGTGTACTGTCAGGGGGTATGGAGACCCAGTACTTC. Translation gives CAWSVLSGGMETQYF.

The chain uses TRBV7-2 and TRBJ1-2, with 9 bases that match TRBD1. Trimming took 7 bases from V and 1 from J; bases not matched to a gene: 7. The CDR3 consists of 15 residues. Germline CDR1 and CDR2: SGHTA and FQGNSA. As DNA, the CDR3 is TGTGCCAGCACCTTTGGGGACAGGGTTAACTATGGCTACACCTTC. This sequence encodes CASTFGDRVNYGYTF.

V and J are TRBV27 and TRBJ1-1, with 11 positions matching TRBD1. The CDR3 consists of 23 residues. Per germline, CDR1 MNHEY and CDR2 SMNVEV (reference sequence). The ends lost 6 bases at V and 0 bases at J; junction bases unmatched: 27. The CDR3 here is CASSLTIRDRGKQGILMNTEAFF. CDR3 nucleotide sequence: TGTGCCAGCAGCCTCACCATCCGGGACAGGGGGAAGCAGGGCATACTCATGAACACTGAAGCTTTCTTT.

This clone was found once. V gene TRBV9 combines with J gene TRBJ2-2; D unresolved. Per germline, CDR1 SGDLS and CDR2 YYNGEE. The CDR3 loop spans 11 amino acids. V was clipped by 5 bases and J by 7 bases, with 6 bases between them. The CDR3 DNA follows: TGTGCCAGCAGTCAATTCGGGGAGCTGTTTTTT. Translating it yields CASSQFGELFF.

The chain employs TRBV5-6 and TRBJ2-7; weak D call: TRBD1 (6 bases). The CDR3 extends over 14 amino acids. Germline V gives CDR1 SGHDT, CDR2 YYEEEE. V shed 3 bases and J shed 5 bases, with 15 bases lying between them. CDR3 bases: TGTGCCAGCAGCTCGAACCTTTGGGACAACGAGCAGTACTTC. It codes for CASSSNLWDNEQYF.

The rearrangement links TRBV6-4 to TRBJ1-2, with 9 positions matching TRBD1. Per the germline V gene, CDR1 is MRHNA and CDR2 is SNTAGT. The CDR3 is 16 amino acids. V shed 6 bases, J shed 3 bases, and the junction held 11 bases outside the gene matches. CDR3 sequence (DNA): TGTGCCAGCAGCCTAATCCTACAGGGGGCGGACTATGGCTACACCTTC. Its protein is CASSLILQGADYGYTF.

This chain connects TRBV6-1 to TRBJ1-4; 10 nucleotides align to TRBD1. This CDR3 spans 14 amino acids. V shed 8 bases and J 4 bases; nucleotides not matched to a gene: 4. Germline values: CDR1 MNHNS, CDR2 SASEGT. The CDR3 loop is CASYGTGDNEKLFF. CDR3 DNA: TGTGCCAGCTATGGGACAGGGGATAATGAAAAACTGTTTTTT.